A selection of T cell receptor beta chains follows, all from one sample in a study of blood T cells in healthy people across ages. A single record per CDR3 protein comes from TCRdb applying MiXCR to the 5' RACE reads. The table lists around 1,800,000 distinct CDR3 sequences, 30% to 40% of them singletons. Sequenced input: blood. These receptors came from a human donor in good health. Each CDR3 is given with its conserved first and last residue. The D gene is left open where the match is weak. A row's size may be missing; if present it is once, few, many or a size class.

J,V,length,D,size,DNA,CDR3
TRBJ1-1,TRBV12-3/TRBV12-4,14,NA,once,TGTGCCAGCATTACGGACAGTTTAAGGACTGAAGCTTTCTTT,CASITDSLRTEAFF
TRBJ2-1,TRBV24-1,16,TRBD1,NA,TGTGCCACCAGTGACTGGGACAGGGGGTTATACAATGAGCAGTTCTTC,CATSDWDRGLYNEQFF
TRBJ2-3,TRBV27,16,TRBD2,NA,TGTGCCAGCTCCCCCAGCCGACTAGCGGGGGGTGATACGCAGTATTTT,CASSPSRLAGGDTQYF
TRBJ2-5,TRBV20-1,13,NA,NA,TGCAGTGCTAGAGTTTCTTTCAGCGAGACCCAGTACTTC,CSARVSFSETQYF
TRBJ2-3,TRBV15,16,NA,NA,TGTGCCACCAGCAGAGAAAGGCAGGGAAGCACAGATACGCAGTATTTT,CATSRERQGSTDTQYF
TRBJ2-7,TRBV7-9,13,TRBD2,NA,TGTGCCAGCAGTATTTTAGGGGAGGGCGAGCAGTACTTC,CASSILGEGEQYF
TRBJ2-5,TRBV20-1,13,NA,NA,TGCAGTGCTAGACGGCGAATCCAAGAGACCCAGTACTTC,CSARRRIQETQYF
TRBJ2-1,TRBV20-1,17,TRBD1,few,TGCAGTGCTAGTTTCCCAAAACAGGGGAGCTCCTACAATGAGCAGTTCTTC,CSASFPKQGSSYNEQFF
TRBJ1-5,TRBV12-3/TRBV12-4,14,NA,few,TGTGCCAGCAGTTTAGGACAGCAAAATCAGCCCCAGCATTTT,CASSLGQQNQPQHF
TRBJ2-1,TRBV10-3,14,NA,NA,TGTGCCATCAGTGACAGGCGCCCCTTAATTGAGCAGTTCTTC,CAISDRRPLIEQFF
TRBJ2-7,TRBV6-6,16,TRBD2,few,TGTGCCAGCAGCGAGCTTTGGTTTAGCGGGGACAACGAGCAGTACTTC,CASSELWFSGDNEQYF
TRBJ2-7,TRBV28,15,NA,few,TGTGCCAGCAGTGCCTTGACGACTAGTTGGTACGAGCAGTACTTC,CASSALTTSWYEQYF
TRBJ1-2,TRBV7-2,14,NA,few,TGTGCCAGCAGCTTATCTCCGGATACCTATGGCTACACCTTC,CASSLSPDTYGYTF
TRBJ1-6,TRBV7-2,15,NA,NA,TGTGCCAGCAGCACTACCAGCGATTATAATTCACCCCTCCACTTT,CASSTTSDYNSPLHF
TRBJ2-3,TRBV25-1,16,TRBD2,NA,TGTGCCAGCAGTGAACCTAGCGGGGAGCTCACAGATACGCAGTATTTT,CASSEPSGELTDTQYF
TRBJ2-1,TRBV6-2/TRBV6-3,11,NA,NA,TGTGCCAGCAGTTGGGGGGACCTACAGTTCTTC,CASSWGDLQFF
TRBJ1-2,TRBV3-1,13,NA,once,TGTGCCAGCAGCCAGAGGGGCGGCAATGGCTACACCTTC,CASSQRGGNGYTF
TRBJ2-1,TRBV5-1,15,NA,NA,TGCGCCAGCAGGGAGGGGACAGTATCCCTCGGTGAGCAGTTCTTC,CASREGTVSLGEQFF
TRBJ2-7,TRBV29-1,14,NA,NA,TGCAGCGTTGTGGGGAGGGGGCCGAACTACGAGCAGTACTTC,CSVVGRGPNYEQYF
TRBJ2-3,TRBV5-6,14,NA,NA,TGTGCCAGCAGCTCCCAGGTGACCACAGATACGCAGTATTTT,CASSSQVTTDTQYF
TRBJ2-3,TRBV7-2,17,TRBD2,few,TGTGCCAGCAGCCTCAGGACTAGCGGGTCTCTCACAGATACGCAGTATTTT,CASSLRTSGSLTDTQYF
TRBJ2-3,TRBV5-5,14,NA,many,TGTGCCAGCAGCTTGGATGCGAACACAGATACGCAGTATTTT,CASSLDANTDTQYF
TRBJ2-6,TRBV4-3,16,TRBD1,few,TGCGCCAGCAGCCAAGTTCAGGGGGCTGGGGCCAACGTCCTGACTTTC,CASSQVQGAGANVLTF
TRBJ1-1,TRBV25-1,13,NA,NA,TGTGTCAGCAGTGAATATCTAGATACTGAAGCTTTCTTT,CVSSEYLDTEAFF
TRBJ1-2,TRBV7-8,14,NA,many,TGTGCCAGCAGCTTCGGGACGGTTAACTATGGCTACACCTTC,CASSFGTVNYGYTF
TRBJ2-7,TRBV6-2/TRBV6-3,13,NA,few,TGTGCCAGCAGCCATACAGAGGCCTACGAGCAGTACTTC,CASSHTEAYEQYF
TRBJ2-3,TRBV20-1,15,NA,few,TGCAGTGCTAGAGATTGGGGCGAACTCACAGATACGCAGTATTTT,CSARDWGELTDTQYF
TRBJ1-2,TRBV4-3,14,NA,few,TGCGCCAGCAGCCAAGTTGGGGACCGGGATGGCTACACCTTC,CASSQVGDRDGYTF
TRBJ2-1,TRBV10-3,14,NA,NA,TGTGCCAGCAGGGGAGCGGGCGAGTCGAATGAGCAGTTCTTC,CASRGAGESNEQFF
TRBJ1-2,TRBV12-3/TRBV12-4,14,TRBD1,NA,TGTGCCAGCAGGGGGACAGGGGTAATCTATGGCTACACCTTC,CASRGTGVIYGYTF
TRBJ1-2,TRBV14,16,NA,NA,TGTGCCAGCAGCCGCGTGCAGGACGGATCTAACTATGGCTACACCTTC,CASSRVQDGSNYGYTF
TRBJ2-7,TRBV7-9,16,TRBD2,NA,TGTGCCAGCAGCTTATGGGACTACCATTGGGTGAACGAGCAGTACTTC,CASSLWDYHWVNEQYF
TRBJ1-1,TRBV7-2,16,NA,NA,TGTGCCAGCAGTTCACCGATAGTACGACCGAACACTGAAGCTTTCTTT,CASSSPIVRPNTEAFF
TRBJ1-6,TRBV7-2,14,NA,NA,TGTGCCAGCAGCTTCGACGGGTATAATTCACCCCTCCACTTT,CASSFDGYNSPLHF
TRBJ1-2,TRBV4-1,14,NA,few,TGCGCCAGCAGCCCGGGACAAACCTGGAGAGGCTACACCTTC,CASSPGQTWRGYTF
TRBJ1-1,TRBV12-3/TRBV12-4,12,TRBD1,few,TGTGCCAGCAGCCCTACAGGGGGCAGAGCTTTCTTT,CASSPTGGRAFF
TRBJ2-3,TRBV7-6,18,NA,few,TGTGCCAGCAGCTCCCTCCGGAGGGCGGCAATAAGCACAGATACGCAGTATTTT,CASSSLRRAAISTDTQYF
TRBJ2-1,TRBV29-1,15,NA,NA,TGCAGCGTTGACCCAGGGAGTAGTGCCTACAATGAGCAGTTCTTC,CSVDPGSSAYNEQFF
TRBJ2-3,TRBV6-6,15,TRBD2,NA,TGTGCCAGCAGAGCCACTAGCGGGGGCACAGATACGCAGTATTTT,CASRATSGGTDTQYF
TRBJ1-2,TRBV12-3/TRBV12-4,15,NA,NA,TGTGCCAGCACCCCGCGTAGGGAGGCAGGTTATGGCTACACCTTC,CASTPRREAGYGYTF
TRBJ1-2,TRBV20-1,17,TRBD1,few,TGCAGTGCTAGGGTTCGGGACAGGGGTACAGTCCTCTATGGCTACACCTTC,CSARVRDRGTVLYGYTF
TRBJ2-3,TRBV15,13,TRBD2,few,TGTGCCACCAGAAGCGGGGTCACAGATACGCAGTATTTT,CATRSGVTDTQYF
TRBJ2-3,TRBV7-2,17,TRBD2,NA,TGTGCCAGCAGCTTAGGTTCGGCTAGCGGGGGGGTAGATACGCAGTATTTT,CASSLGSASGGVDTQYF
TRBJ1-4,TRBV19,14,TRBD1,NA,TGTGCCAGCGCCGGGGACAGGGAGGTTGAAAAACGGTTTTTT,CASAGDREVEKRFF
TRBJ2-1,TRBV28,14,NA,NA,TGTGCCAGCAGCCAGGTGGGCTCCTACAATGAGCAGGTCTTC,CASSQVGSYNEQVF
TRBJ1-2,TRBV28,15,NA,NA,TGTGCCAGCAGTCTCGAAATCGGGGCGAACTATGGCTACACCTTC,CASSLEIGANYGYTF
TRBJ1-1,TRBV7-2,15,NA,NA,TGTGCCAGCAGCTTAGGGGCGGGTGAGAACACTGAAGCTTTCTTT,CASSLGAGENTEAFF
TRBJ2-3,TRBV5-1,14,NA,few,TGCGCCAGCAGCACCCGGACAGCCACAGATACGCAGTATTTT,CASSTRTATDTQYF
TRBJ1-1,TRBV12-3/TRBV12-4,13,NA,NA,TGTGCCAGCCGGGGGGGTGGTGACACTGAAGCTTTCTTT,CASRGGGDTEAFF
TRBJ2-1,TRBV30,12,NA,NA,TGTGCCTGGGGTGCCGCCGGACATGAGCAGTTCTTC,CAWGAAGHEQFF
TRBJ2-1,TRBV20-1,20,NA,few,TGCAGTGCCCCAAGCCAGTCCGGGGGGCCAGTAAGAGGGTCCTACAATGAGCAGTTCTTC,CSAPSQSGGPVRGSYNEQFF
TRBJ2-3,TRBV7-6,19,NA,few,TGTGCCAGCAGCTTTACTATATTAAGGGAGAGGGGGGCCACTGATACGCAGTATTTT,CASSFTILRERGATDTQYF
TRBJ1-2,TRBV5-1,13,TRBD1,NA,TGCGCCAGCAGCAAGACAGGGGGCGATGGCTACACCTTC,CASSKTGGDGYTF
TRBJ2-5,TRBV4-1,17,TRBD2,NA,TGCGCCAGCAGCCAAGTCGTTAGCGGGGACCTCCAAGAGACCCAGTACTTC,CASSQVVSGDLQETQYF
TRBJ2-1,TRBV20-1,15,NA,NA,TGCAGTGCTAGAGGTTCCTCTTCCTGGGTGAATGAGCAGTTCTTC,CSARGSSSWVNEQFF
TRBJ2-3,TRBV29-1,14,NA,NA,TGCAGCGTTGAAGGGGGCGTCAGGGAAGATACGCAGTATTTT,CSVEGGVREDTQYF
TRBJ2-1,TRBV5-1,16,NA,NA,TGCGCCAGCAGCTTGGTCCAGACTCTGACCTACAATGAGCAGTTCTTC,CASSLVQTLTYNEQFF
TRBJ1-2,TRBV3-1,13,NA,many,TGTGCCAGCAGCCAATGGAATTTCGGGGGCTACACCTTC,CASSQWNFGGYTF
TRBJ1-2,TRBV12-3/TRBV12-4,14,NA,many,TGTGCCAGCAGTTTCTATGTCCCTAGCTATGGCTACACCTTC,CASSFYVPSYGYTF